This T cell receptor (beta chain) was identified during a study of cytomegalovirus exposure and HLA in healthy donors. About this clone itself: Its antigen is as yet unknown.

Study results and caveats: A missense DCLRE1C variant was associated with V- and J-gene trimming of TCR beta chains in a later analysis, and an independent cohort replicated the association. It was only CMV serostatus that was available as immune exposure information.

The germline V gene has CDR1 ENHRY and CDR2 SYGVKD. With 8 bases clipped from V and 2 bases from J, the junction kept 5 bases outside the gene matches. The CDR3 runs to 14 residues. With 60 Vbeta and 13 Jbeta primers, the PCR was carried out. TCRdb's copy holds only in-frame clones and misses some; the assay was immunoSEQ multiplex PCR. Of some 120,000 clones in the sample, 65% to 85% were seen once. The sequenced material came from PBMCs. The V and J genes are TRBV10-3 and TRBJ2-3, with 9 positions matching TRBD2. This receptor was identified in a woman aged 40 to 55 in good health and CMV-seropositive. The CDR3 loop is CAIEAGGPTDTQYF. CDR3 nucleotide sequence: TGTGCCATCGAGGCGGGAGGGCCCACAGATACGCAGTATTTT.